Listed below are T cell receptor beta chains from one sample, sequenced in a study of T cell responses to AZD1222 COVID-19 vaccine. TCRdb's copy holds only in-frame clones and misses some; the assay was immunoSEQ multiplex PCR. This sample has several thousand clones, with roughly 86% found just once. Specimen: peripheral blood, collected 28 days after the second AZD1222 dose. Source of these receptors: an adult who received the AZD1222 COVID-19 vaccine. Both conserved end residues are part of each CDR3. A D gene is named only where the DNA matches it firmly. Size is omitted from some rows. Given values are once, few, many or a class for expanded clones.

CDR3nt	CDR3aa	d_gene	abundance	v_gene	j_gene
TGTGCCAGCAGCTTGGACGACTATGGCTACACCTTC	CASSLDDYGYTF	.	.	TRBV5-5	TRBJ1-2
TGTGCCAGCAGCTCCGGGACAGACCAAGAGACCCAGTACTTC	CASSSGTDQETQYF	TRBD1	.	TRBV11-3	TRBJ2-5
TGTGCCAGCAGCCCGGGGGACCTCGGAGCGGGACGTGCCGGGGAGCTGTTTTTT	CASSPGDLGAGRAGELFF	TRBD2	.	TRBV6-2/TRBV6-3	TRBJ2-2
TGTGCCAGCAGTTTAAGAAAACGTACGCAGTATTTT	CASSLRKRTQYF	.	.	TRBV28	TRBJ2-3
TGTGCCAGCAGTTCCACACACAACTATGGCTACACCTTC	CASSSTHNYGYTF	.	.	TRBV28	TRBJ1-2
TGTGCCAGCAGTCCCCTTTCCCCGACAGGGGGGGACGAGCAGTACTTC	CASSPLSPTGGDEQYF	TRBD1	few	TRBV27	TRBJ2-7
TGTGCCAGCAGCTTAGGGGGAATGGGGAGTAATCAGCCCCAGCATTTT	CASSLGGMGSNQPQHF	.	.	TRBV13	TRBJ1-5
TGTGCCAGCAGCCCATTAGGAGGGACCTACGAGCAGTACTTC	CASSPLGGTYEQYF	.	few	TRBV27	TRBJ2-7
TGTGCCAGCAGCTTAGGTTCGCTAGCCCTCGATACGCAGTATTTT	CASSLGSLALDTQYF	.	once	TRBV7-2	TRBJ2-3
TGTGCCAGCAGTTACTCCTCCCGCCGCAGTGAAGCTTTCTTT	CASSYSSRRSEAFF	.	.	TRBV6-2/TRBV6-3	TRBJ1-1
TGTGCCACCAGTCGGGGCATCTATGGCTACACCTTC	CATSRGIYGYTF	.	.	TRBV6-2/TRBV6-3	TRBJ1-2
TGTGCCAGCAGCTTAGCGAGTTGGGGGGATACGCAGTATTTT	CASSLASWGDTQYF	.	.	TRBV7-7	TRBJ2-3
TGCGCCAGCACCCTTAGCGGGAGCCAAACAGATACGCAGTATTTT	CASTLSGSQTDTQYF	TRBD2	.	TRBV5-1	TRBJ2-3